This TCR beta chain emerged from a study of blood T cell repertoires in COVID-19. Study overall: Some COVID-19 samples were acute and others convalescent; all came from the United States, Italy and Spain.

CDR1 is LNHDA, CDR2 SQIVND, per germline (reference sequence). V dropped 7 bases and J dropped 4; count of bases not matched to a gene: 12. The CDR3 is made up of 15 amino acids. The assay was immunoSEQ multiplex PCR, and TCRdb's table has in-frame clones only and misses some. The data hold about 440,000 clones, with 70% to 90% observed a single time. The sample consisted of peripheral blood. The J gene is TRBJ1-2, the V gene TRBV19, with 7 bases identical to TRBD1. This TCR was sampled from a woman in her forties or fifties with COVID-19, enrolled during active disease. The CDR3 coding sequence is TGTGCCAGTACCAGGGGACAGAACTCGGGCTATGGCTACACCTTC. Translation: CASTRGQNSGYGYTF.